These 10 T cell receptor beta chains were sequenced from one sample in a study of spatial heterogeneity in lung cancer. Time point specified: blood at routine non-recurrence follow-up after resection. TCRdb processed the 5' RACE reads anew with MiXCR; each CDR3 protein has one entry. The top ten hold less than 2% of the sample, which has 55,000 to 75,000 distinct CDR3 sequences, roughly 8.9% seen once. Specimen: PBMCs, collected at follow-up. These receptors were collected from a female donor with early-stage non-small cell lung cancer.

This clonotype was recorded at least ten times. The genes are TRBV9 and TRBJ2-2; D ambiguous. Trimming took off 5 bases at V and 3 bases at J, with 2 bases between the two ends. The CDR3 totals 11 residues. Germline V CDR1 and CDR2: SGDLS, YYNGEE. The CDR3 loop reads CASSDTGELFF. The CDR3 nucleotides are TGTGCCAGCAGTGACACCGGGGAGCTGTTTTTT.

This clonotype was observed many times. For the CDR3, the DNA is TGTGCCAGCAGCCTGGAGGGCGCCGGGGCCAACGTCCTGACTTTC. Its protein product is CASSLEGAGANVLTF. The V gene is TRBV7-8, the J gene TRBJ2-6; weak D call: TRBD2 (6 bases). The germline V gene has CDR1 SGHVS and CDR2 FQNEAQ. The V and J ends lost 5 bases and 4 bases respectively, with 12 bases between them. The CDR3 length is 15 residues. The variable domain in full, completed from reference TRBV7-8 and TRBJ2-6, reads GAGVSQSPRYKVAKRGQDVALRCDPISGHVSLFWYQQALGQGPEFLTYFQNEAQLDKSGLPSDRFFAERPEGSVSTLKIQRTQQEDSAVYLCASSLEGAGANVLTFGAGSRLTVL.

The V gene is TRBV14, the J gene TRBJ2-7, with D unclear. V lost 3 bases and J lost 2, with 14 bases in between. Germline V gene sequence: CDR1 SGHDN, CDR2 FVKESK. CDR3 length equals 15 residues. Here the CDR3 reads CASSHIIGPPYEQYF. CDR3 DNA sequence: TGTGCCAGCAGCCATATAATAGGCCCCCCCTACGAGCAGTACTTC.

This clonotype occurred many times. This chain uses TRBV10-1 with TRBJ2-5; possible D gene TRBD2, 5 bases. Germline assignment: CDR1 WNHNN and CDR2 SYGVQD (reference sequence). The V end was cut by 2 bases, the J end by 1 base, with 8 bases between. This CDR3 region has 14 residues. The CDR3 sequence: CASSEEGSQETQYF. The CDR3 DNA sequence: TGCGCCAGCAGTGAGGAGGGCAGCCAAGAGACCCAGTACTTC.

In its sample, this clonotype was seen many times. The CDR3 DNA follows: TGTGCCAGCAGCTTAGCGGGAATAAGAATTGGGGAGCAGTACTTC. It codes for CASSLAGIRIGEQYF. The chain is built from TRBV7-2 and TRBJ2-7, with D hard to call. The CDR3 length is 15 residues. Germline CDR1 is SGHTA and CDR2 is FQGNSA. With 0 bases removed from V and 7 bases from J, the gap between germline ends came to 16 bases.

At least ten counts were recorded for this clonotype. Written as DNA, the CDR3 is TGTGCCAGCAGTCCCTGGACGGACTCTGGAAACACCATATATTTT. This codes for CASSPWTDSGNTIYF. This chain joins TRBV12-3 or TRBV12-4 and TRBJ1-3; D unresolved. V shed 5 bases and J shed 0 bases, with 11 bases lying between them. This CDR3 is 15 amino acids long.

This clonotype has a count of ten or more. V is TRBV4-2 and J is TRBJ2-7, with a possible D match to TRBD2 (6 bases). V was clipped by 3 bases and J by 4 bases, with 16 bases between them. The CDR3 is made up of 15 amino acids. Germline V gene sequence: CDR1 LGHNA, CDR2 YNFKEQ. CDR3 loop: CASSQSSGDFYEQYF. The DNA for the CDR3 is TGTGCCAGCAGCCAGAGTAGCGGAGATTTTTACGAGCAGTACTTC.

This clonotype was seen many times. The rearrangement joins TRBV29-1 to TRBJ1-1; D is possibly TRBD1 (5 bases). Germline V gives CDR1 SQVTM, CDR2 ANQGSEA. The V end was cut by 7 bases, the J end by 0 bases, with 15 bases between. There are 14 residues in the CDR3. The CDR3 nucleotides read TGCAGCGCTGACTTTTGGGGCTTGAACACTGAAGCTTTCTTT. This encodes CSADFWGLNTEAFF.

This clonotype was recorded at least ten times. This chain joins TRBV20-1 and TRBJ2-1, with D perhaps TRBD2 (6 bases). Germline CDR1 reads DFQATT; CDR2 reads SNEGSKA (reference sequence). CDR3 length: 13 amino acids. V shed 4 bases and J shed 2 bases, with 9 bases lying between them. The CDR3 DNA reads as TGCAGTGCTAATGGCGGGACCTACAATGAGCAGTTCTTC. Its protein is CSANGGTYNEQFF.

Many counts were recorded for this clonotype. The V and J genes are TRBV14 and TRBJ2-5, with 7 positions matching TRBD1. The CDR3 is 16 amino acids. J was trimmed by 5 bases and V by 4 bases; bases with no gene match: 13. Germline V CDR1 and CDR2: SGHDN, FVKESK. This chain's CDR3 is CASSPYGQEWLETQYF. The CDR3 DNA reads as TGTGCCAGCAGCCCCTACGGACAGGAATGGTTGGAGACCCAGTACTTC.